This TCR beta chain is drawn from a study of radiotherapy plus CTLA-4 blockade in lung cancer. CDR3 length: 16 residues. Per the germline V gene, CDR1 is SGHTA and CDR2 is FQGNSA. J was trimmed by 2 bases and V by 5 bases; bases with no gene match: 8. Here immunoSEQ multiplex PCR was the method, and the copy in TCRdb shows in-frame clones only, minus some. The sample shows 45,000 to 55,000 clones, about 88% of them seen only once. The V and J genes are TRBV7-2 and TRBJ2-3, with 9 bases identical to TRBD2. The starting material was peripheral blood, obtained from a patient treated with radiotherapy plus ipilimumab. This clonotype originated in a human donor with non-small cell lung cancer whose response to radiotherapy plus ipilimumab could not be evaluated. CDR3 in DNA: TGTGCCAGCAGCCCCGGGACTAGCCGGACCACAGATACGCAGTATTTT. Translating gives CASSPGTSRTTDTQYF.